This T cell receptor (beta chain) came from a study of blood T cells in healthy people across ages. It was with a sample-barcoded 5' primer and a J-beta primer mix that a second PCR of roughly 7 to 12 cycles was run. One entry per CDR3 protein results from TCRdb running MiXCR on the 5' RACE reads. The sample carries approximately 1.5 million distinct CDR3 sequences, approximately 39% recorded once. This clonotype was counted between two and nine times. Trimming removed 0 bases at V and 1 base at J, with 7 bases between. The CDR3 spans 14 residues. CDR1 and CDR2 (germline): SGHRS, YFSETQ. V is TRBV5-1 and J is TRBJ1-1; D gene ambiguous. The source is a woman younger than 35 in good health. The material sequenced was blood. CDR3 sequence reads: CASSLALKNTEAFF. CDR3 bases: TGCGCCAGCAGCTTGGCTCTGAAGAACACTGAAGCTTTCTTT. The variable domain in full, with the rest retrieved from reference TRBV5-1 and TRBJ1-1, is KAGVTQTPRYLIKTRGQQVTLSCSPISGHRSVSWYQQTPGQGLQFLFEYFSETQRNKGNFPGRFSGRQFSNSRSEMNVSTLELGDSALYLCASSLALKNTEAFFGQGTRLTVV.